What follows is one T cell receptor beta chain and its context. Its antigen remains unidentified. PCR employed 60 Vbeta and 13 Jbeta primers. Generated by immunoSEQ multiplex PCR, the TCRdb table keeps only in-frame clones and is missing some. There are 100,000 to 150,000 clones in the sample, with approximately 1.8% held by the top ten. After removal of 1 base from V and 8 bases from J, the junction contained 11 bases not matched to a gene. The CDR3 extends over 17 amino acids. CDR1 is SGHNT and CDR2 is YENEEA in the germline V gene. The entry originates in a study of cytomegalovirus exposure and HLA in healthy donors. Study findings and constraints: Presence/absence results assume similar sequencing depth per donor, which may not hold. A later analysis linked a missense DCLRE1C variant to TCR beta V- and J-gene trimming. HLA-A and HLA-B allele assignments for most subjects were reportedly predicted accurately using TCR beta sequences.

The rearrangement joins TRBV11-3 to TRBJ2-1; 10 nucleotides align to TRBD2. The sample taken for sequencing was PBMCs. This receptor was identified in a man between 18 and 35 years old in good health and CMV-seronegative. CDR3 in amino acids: CASSLGRTSGGGHEQFF. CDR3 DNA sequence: TGTGCCAGCAGCTTAGGTAGGACTAGCGGAGGGGGCCATGAGCAGTTCTTC.